The table lists the clone carrying this T cell receptor beta chain with many counts. Its matching antigen is unknown. TCRbeta library preparation incorporated unique molecular identifiers. MiXCR was run by TCRdb on the PCR reads, yielding one entry per CDR3 protein. The sample holds some 300,000 distinct CDR3 sequences, 10% seen once. The sample belongs to a study of T-cell reconstitution after alpha-beta-depleted transplantation in children. Study results and limitations: A year had passed since transplant, and T-cell counts and diversity by then came mostly from newly produced T cells. Several hundred expanded graft clones reportedly gave rise to the alpha-beta T cells present about two months after transplant.

The V gene end was trimmed by 0 bases and the J gene end by 2 bases; junction bases not matched to a gene: 5. Germline CDR1 reads SGHRS; CDR2 reads YFSETQ. The CDR3 sequence is 17 residues long. The input for sequencing was PBMCs, taken before TCRalphabeta/CD19-depleted stem cell transplant. The chain uses TRBV5-1 and TRBJ2-3; 11 bases agree with TRBD2. The TCR sequence derives from a boy under three years old with acute myeloid leukemia, due to receive a stem cell transplant. In DNA form, the CDR3 reads TGCGCCAGCAGCTTGGTACTAGCGGGAGTCTACACAGATACGCAGTATTTT. Translated: CASSLVLAGVYTDTQYF.